This T cell receptor (beta chain) comes out of a study of blood T cell repertoires in COVID-19. About the research overall: Specimens from acute and convalescent COVID-19 originated in the United States, Italy and Spain. PBMCs, B-cell-depleted T cells, or T cells provided the cDNA or gDNA that made up the material.

CDR1 SQVTM and CDR2 ANQGSEA come from the germline V gene. V lost 4 bases to trimming and J lost 6 bases, with 7 bases between them. The CDR3 is 11 residues long. How the authors handled the data: The authors estimated nucleated cell counts from reference gene primer amplification. Libraries were prepared by immunoSEQ multiplex PCR; TCRdb keeps only in-frame clonotypes and omits some of them. For V, J and clone size, that table is used; D and trimming come from the DNA. The sample lists 170,000 or so clones, more than 75% occurring once. The TCR originated in a woman between 18 and 29 years old who had recovered from COVID-19. J is TRBJ2-1 and V is TRBV29-1; D call uncertain. Sequences were obtained from peripheral blood. Here the CDR3 reads CSVAPSNEQFF. Here the CDR3 DNA reads TGCAGCGTTGCACCTAGCAATGAGCAGTTCTTC.